The 8 T cell receptor beta chains listed next were all sequenced from one sample in a study of blood T cell repertoires in COVID-19. Sequenced by immunoSEQ multiplex PCR; TCRdb stores in-frame clones only, minus some. The sample has roughly 130,000 clones, roughly 90% seen once. Sequencing input: peripheral blood. The receptors here all came from a man aged 55 to 69 with COVID-19, enrolled during active disease.

V usage is TRBV6-5 and J usage is TRBJ1-1; maybe TRBD1 (6 bases). The CDR3 spans 13 residues. Trimming left V 7 bases short and J 1 base short, with 10 bases between. The V gene's germline CDR1 is MNHEY and CDR2 SVGAGI. The CDR3 DNA is TGTGCCAGCACCCAGACAGGGAACACTGAAGCTTTCTTT. Its protein product is CASTQTGNTEAFF.

The chain couples TRBV5-1 to TRBJ2-2, with D perhaps matching TRBD1 (5 bases). CDR1 and CDR2 from the germline V gene are SGHRS and YFSETQ. Trimming took off 2 bases at V and 1 base at J, with 6 bases between the two ends. There are 14 residues in the CDR3. CDR3 sequence (DNA): TGCGCCAGCAGCTTCACAGGGAACACCGGGGAGCTGTTTTTT. This gives the protein CASSFTGNTGELFF.

J is TRBJ2-7 and V is TRBV29-1; perhaps TRBD1 as D (6 bases). Germline CDR1 SQVTM, CDR2 ANQGSEA. Trimming pared 6 bases from V and 0 bases from J, leaving 15 bases between. This CDR3 region has 14 residues. Written as DNA, the CDR3 is TGCAGCGTAGCAGCCGGGACACACTCCTACGAGCAGTACTTC. Translated: CSVAAGTHSYEQYF.

This clone has just one count. The gene calls are TRBV28 and TRBJ2-1, with 7 bases aligning to TRBD2. J lost 0 bases, V lost 4 bases, and 6 bases had no gene match. This CDR3 region has 16 residues. Germline V lookup: CDR1 MDHEN, CDR2 SYDVKM. The CDR3 protein is CASSSLAASSYNEQFF. For the CDR3, the DNA is TGTGCCAGCAGTTCTCTAGCGGCGAGCTCCTACAATGAGCAGTTCTTC.

V and J are TRBV13 and TRBJ1-4, with D perhaps TRBD1 (5 bases). The CDR3 has 13 residues. V lost 3 bases, J lost 3 bases, and 5 bases lay in between. The germline CDR1 and CDR2 sequences are PRHDT and FYEKMQ (reference sequence). As DNA, the CDR3 is TGTGCCAGCAGCTTGACAGCTAATGAAAAACTGTTTTTT. Amino acids: CASSLTANEKLFF.

This clone came up once. The rearrangement uses TRBV21-1 and TRBJ1-6. TRBV21-1 is a known pseudogene. The CDR3 sequence is 17 residues long. CDR3 region: CASSPPGGPDDNSPLHF. For the CDR3, the DNA is TGTGCCAGCAGCCCCCCGGGAGGGCCCGATGATAATTCACCCCTCCACTTT.

The gene calls are TRBV28 and TRBJ1-1; D possibly corresponds to TRBD1 (6 bases). V lost 5 bases and J 1 base, leaving 14 bases between the germline ends. Germline CDR1 is MDHEN and CDR2 is SYDVKM. The CDR3 runs to 15 residues. The CDR3 is CASSPPRGANTEAFF. CDR3 nucleotides: TGTGCCAGCAGTCCCCCCCGGGGGGCGAACACTGAAGCTTTCTTT. The full variable domain, with the rest looked up from reference TRBV28 and TRBJ1-1, is DVKVTQSSRYLVKRTGEKVFLECVQDMDHENMFWYRQDPGLGLRLIYFSYDVKMKEKGDIPEGYSVSREKKERFSLILESASTNQTSMYLCASSPPRGANTEAFFGQGTRLTVV.

V usage is TRBV7-9 and J usage is TRBJ1-2; D might be TRBD1 (5 bases). This CDR3 spans 17 amino acids. Looked up from germline, CDR1 is SEHNR and CDR2 is FQNEAQ (reference sequence). Trimming shortened V by 0 bases and J by 7 bases, and 21 bases separated the two germline ends. The CDR3 bases are TGTGCCAGCAGCTTAGCGGGGATTATGCAAGGGGCGCGTGGCTACACCTTC. It specifies CASSLAGIMQGARGYTF.